Listed below are T cell receptor beta chains from one sample, sequenced in a study of blood T cell repertoires in COVID-19. Sequencing was performed with immunoSEQ multiplex PCR; in TCRdb, only in-frame clones are kept and a portion is missing. The sample holds approximately 310,000 clones, roughly 90% seen once. Sample: PBMCs or T cells enriched from blood (not recorded which). The receptor set was obtained from a man between 60 and 75 years old who had recovered from COVID-19. The CDR3 runs from the conserved cysteine through the conserved F or W. Each record gives: V gene, J gene, D gene, clone size, CDR3 protein, CDR3 DNA. D genes are given only for firm matches. Clone size is shown for a subset of rows, as once, few, many or a class of expanded clone.

v_call: TRBV15; j_call: TRBJ2-1; d_call: TRBD1; clone_size: NA; cdr3_aa: CATDRGYKSDNEQFF; cdr3_nt: TGTGCCACCGACAGGGGGTATAAGTCGGACAATGAGCAGTTCTTC
v_call: TRBV7-2; j_call: TRBJ2-3; d_call: NA; clone_size: NA; cdr3_aa: CASSYDILRTDTQYF; cdr3_nt: TGTGCCAGCAGCTATGATATCCTTAGAACAGATACGCAGTATTTT
v_call: TRBV5-1; j_call: TRBJ2-7; d_call: NA; clone_size: NA; cdr3_aa: CASSLARAGRAGEQYF; cdr3_nt: TGCGCCAGCAGCTTAGCCAGGGCTGGCAGGGCAGGAGAGCAGTACTTC
v_call: TRBV9; j_call: TRBJ2-2; d_call: NA; clone_size: NA; cdr3_aa: CASSVSLAAGELFF; cdr3_nt: TGTGCCAGCAGCGTATCTCTGGCGGCCGGGGAGCTGTTTTTT
v_call: TRBV19; j_call: TRBJ2-3; d_call: NA; clone_size: NA; cdr3_aa: CASSAQDRGGTDTQYF; cdr3_nt: TGTGCCAGTAGTGCCCAAGACAGGGGAGGGACAGATACGCAGTATTTT
v_call: TRBV19; j_call: TRBJ1-5; d_call: TRBD1; clone_size: NA; cdr3_aa: CASSTPPGQGYQPQHF; cdr3_nt: TGTGCCAGTAGTACCCCCCCGGGACAGGGGTACCAGCCCCAGCATTTT
v_call: TRBV28; j_call: TRBJ2-7; d_call: NA; clone_size: NA; cdr3_aa: CASRQGRIYEQYF; cdr3_nt: TGTGCCAGCAGACAGGGTAGGATCTACGAGCAGTACTTC
v_call: TRBV18; j_call: TRBJ1-1; d_call: NA; clone_size: NA; cdr3_aa: CASLQGWNTEAFF; cdr3_nt: TGTGCCAGCCTACAGGGATGGAACACTGAAGCTTTCTTT
v_call: TRBV5-4; j_call: TRBJ2-7; d_call: TRBD2; clone_size: NA; cdr3_aa: CASSISGRAGLWDEQYF; cdr3_nt: TGTGCCAGCAGCATTAGCGGGAGGGCCGGTTTGTGGGACGAGCAGTACTTC
v_call: TRBV6-5; j_call: TRBJ1-5; d_call: TRBD1; clone_size: NA; cdr3_aa: CASRTGGNQPQHF; cdr3_nt: TGTGCCAGCAGGACAGGGGGCAATCAGCCCCAGCATTTT
v_call: TRBV28; j_call: TRBJ2-3; d_call: TRBD2; clone_size: NA; cdr3_aa: CASSLGSAGVMDTQYF; cdr3_nt: TGTGCCAGCAGTTTAGGGTCGGCGGGAGTGATGGATACGCAGTATTTT
v_call: TRBV2; j_call: TRBJ2-7; d_call: NA; clone_size: few; cdr3_aa: CASSRDSYYEQYF; cdr3_nt: TGTGCCAGCAGTCGGGACTCTTACTACGAGCAGTACTTC
v_call: TRBV6-5; j_call: TRBJ2-1; d_call: TRBD2; clone_size: NA; cdr3_aa: CASSSSGSSYNEQFF; cdr3_nt: TGTGCCAGCAGTAGTAGCGGGAGCTCCTACAATGAGCAGTTCTTC
v_call: TRBV5-4; j_call: TRBJ1-5; d_call: NA; clone_size: NA; cdr3_aa: CASSLAGGNQPQHF; cdr3_nt: TGTGCCAGCAGCTTGGCGGGGGGCAATCAGCCCCAGCATTTT
v_call: TRBV11-2; j_call: TRBJ2-5; d_call: TRBD1; clone_size: NA; cdr3_aa: CASSWDRQETQYF; cdr3_nt: TGTGCCAGCAGCTGGGACAGACAAGAGACCCAGTACTTC
v_call: TRBV19; j_call: TRBJ2-7; d_call: NA; clone_size: NA; cdr3_aa: CASSRTVQGSYEQYF; cdr3_nt: TGTGCCAGTAGTCGGACAGTCCAAGGGTCCTACGAGCAGTACTTC
v_call: TRBV5-1; j_call: TRBJ2-3; d_call: TRBD2; clone_size: NA; cdr3_aa: CASRAGASTDTQYF; cdr3_nt: TGCGCCAGCAGGGCGGGAGCGAGCACAGATACGCAGTATTTT
v_call: TRBV7-2; j_call: TRBJ2-1; d_call: NA; clone_size: NA; cdr3_aa: CASSSERVEQFF; cdr3_nt: TGTGCCAGCAGCTCCGAGCGGGTGGAGCAGTTCTTC
v_call: TRBV28; j_call: TRBJ1-1; d_call: NA; clone_size: NA; cdr3_aa: CASGVSLQAGTEAFF; cdr3_nt: TGTGCCAGCGGAGTTTCACTTCAGGCGGGTACTGAAGCTTTCTTT
v_call: TRBV2; j_call: TRBJ1-2; d_call: TRBD1; clone_size: once; cdr3_aa: CASIRQGDYGYTF; cdr3_nt: TGTGCCAGCATCCGACAGGGTGACTATGGCTACACCTTC
v_call: TRBV29-1; j_call: TRBJ2-7; d_call: NA; clone_size: NA; cdr3_aa: CSVERQGGGEQYF; cdr3_nt: TGCAGCGTTGAACGGCAGGGGGGTGGCGAGCAGTACTTC
v_call: TRBV11-2; j_call: TRBJ2-5; d_call: NA; clone_size: once; cdr3_aa: CASSLETAIRETQYF; cdr3_nt: TGTGCCAGCAGCTTAGAAACGGCCATCAGGGAGACCCAGTACTTC
v_call: TRBV6-2/TRBV6-3; j_call: TRBJ1-1; d_call: NA; clone_size: NA; cdr3_aa: CASSYAGIRNTEAFF; cdr3_nt: TGTGCCAGCAGTTACGCGGGGATTCGGAACACTGAAGCTTTCTTT
v_call: TRBV28; j_call: TRBJ2-7; d_call: TRBD1; clone_size: NA; cdr3_aa: CASSWTGANYEQYF; cdr3_nt: TGTGCCAGCAGTTGGACAGGGGCCAATTACGAGCAGTACTTC
v_call: TRBV28; j_call: TRBJ2-3; d_call: NA; clone_size: NA; cdr3_aa: CASSSPGGSTDTQYF; cdr3_nt: TGTGCCAGCAGTTCACCAGGGGGGAGCACAGATACGCAGTATTTT
v_call: TRBV28; j_call: TRBJ2-1; d_call: TRBD2; clone_size: few; cdr3_aa: CASRLAGGSYNEQFF; cdr3_nt: TGTGCCAGCAGGTTAGCGGGAGGCTCCTACAATGAGCAGTTCTTC
v_call: TRBV5-4; j_call: TRBJ2-7; d_call: TRBD1; clone_size: NA; cdr3_aa: CASSLDRGTSYEQYF; cdr3_nt: TGTGCCAGCAGCTTGGACAGGGGAACCTCCTACGAGCAGTACTTC
v_call: TRBV2; j_call: TRBJ2-1; d_call: TRBD2; clone_size: NA; cdr3_aa: CASSRTSGGYNEQFF; cdr3_nt: TGTGCCAGCAGTCGGACTAGCGGGGGGTACAATGAGCAGTTCTTC
v_call: TRBV9; j_call: TRBJ1-3; d_call: NA; clone_size: NA; cdr3_aa: CASSAQAPKGNTIYF; cdr3_nt: TGTGCCAGCAGCGCGCAAGCACCAAAGGGAAACACCATATATTTT
v_call: TRBV3-1/TRBV3-2; j_call: TRBJ2-7; d_call: TRBD1; clone_size: NA; cdr3_aa: CASSRRLDRTYF; cdr3_nt: TGTGCCAGCAGCCGAAGGTTGGACAGGACGTACTTC
v_call: TRBV9; j_call: TRBJ1-3; d_call: TRBD1; clone_size: few; cdr3_aa: CASSITGAGNTIYF; cdr3_nt: TGTGCCAGCAGCATTACAGGGGCTGGAAACACCATATATTTT
v_call: TRBV7-2; j_call: TRBJ2-1; d_call: TRBD2; clone_size: NA; cdr3_aa: CASSSGSSYNEQFF; cdr3_nt: TGTGCCAGCAGTAGCGGGAGCTCCTACAATGAGCAGTTCTTC
v_call: TRBV3-1/TRBV3-2; j_call: TRBJ2-1; d_call: NA; clone_size: NA; cdr3_aa: CASSQGLLRDEQFF; cdr3_nt: TGTGCCAGCAGCCAAGGACTCCTACGGGATGAGCAGTTCTTC
v_call: TRBV28; j_call: TRBJ1-5; d_call: NA; clone_size: NA; cdr3_aa: CASSLSRAQHF; cdr3_nt: TGTGCCAGCAGTTTAAGCAGGGCCCAGCATTTT
v_call: TRBV7-2; j_call: TRBJ2-2; d_call: TRBD2; clone_size: NA; cdr3_aa: CASSLREVGTGELFF; cdr3_nt: TGTGCCAGCAGTCTGCGGGAGGTGGGCACCGGGGAGCTGTTTTTT
v_call: TRBV7-2; j_call: TRBJ2-1; d_call: TRBD2; clone_size: NA; cdr3_aa: CASSLSPAGSYNEQFF; cdr3_nt: TGTGCCAGCAGCTTAAGTCCAGCGGGATCCTACAATGAGCAGTTCTTC
v_call: TRBV10-3; j_call: TRBJ1-1; d_call: TRBD1; clone_size: NA; cdr3_aa: CAISAGQGNTEAFF; cdr3_nt: TGTGCCATCAGTGCCGGACAGGGGAACACTGAAGCTTTCTTT
v_call: TRBV4-2; j_call: TRBJ2-2; d_call: TRBD1; clone_size: NA; cdr3_aa: CASSQGTGENTGELFF; cdr3_nt: TGTGCCAGCAGCCAAGGGACAGGAGAGAACACCGGGGAGCTGTTTTTT
v_call: TRBV2; j_call: TRBJ2-1; d_call: TRBD2; clone_size: NA; cdr3_aa: CASNRAGGHDEQFF; cdr3_nt: TGTGCCAGCAATCGAGCGGGAGGGCACGATGAGCAGTTCTTC
v_call: TRBV21-1; j_call: TRBJ1-1; d_call: NA; clone_size: NA; cdr3_aa: CASKPRGDTEAFF; cdr3_nt: TGTGCCAGCAAGCCCCGCGGGGACACTGAAGCTTTCTTT
v_call: TRBV5-1; j_call: TRBJ1-2; d_call: TRBD1; clone_size: few; cdr3_aa: CASSYQGQGIRDYTF; cdr3_nt: TGCGCCAGCAGCTACCAGGGACAGGGAATCCGCGACTACACCTTC
v_call: TRBV7-9; j_call: TRBJ2-1; d_call: TRBD2; clone_size: NA; cdr3_aa: CASSLRKASGRDEQFF; cdr3_nt: TGTGCCAGCAGCTTACGGAAAGCTAGCGGTAGGGATGAGCAGTTCTTC
v_call: TRBV19; j_call: TRBJ1-2; d_call: TRBD1; clone_size: NA; cdr3_aa: CASSRDSLFDYTF; cdr3_nt: TGTGCCAGTAGTCGGGACAGCCTTTTTGACTACACCTTC
v_call: TRBV24-1; j_call: TRBJ2-1; d_call: NA; clone_size: NA; cdr3_aa: CATSDSVSEQFF; cdr3_nt: TGTGCCACCAGTGATTCGGTAAGTGAGCAGTTCTTC
v_call: TRBV11-2; j_call: TRBJ2-7; d_call: TRBD2; clone_size: NA; cdr3_aa: CASSLDSSAGGSYEQYF; cdr3_nt: TGTGCCAGCAGCTTAGATTCCTCAGCGGGAGGCTCCTACGAGCAGTACTTC
v_call: TRBV5-1; j_call: TRBJ2-7; d_call: NA; clone_size: NA; cdr3_aa: CASSPAGIMYEQYF; cdr3_nt: TGCGCCAGCAGCCCGGCAGGAATCATGTACGAGCAGTACTTC
v_call: TRBV6-5; j_call: TRBJ2-1; d_call: NA; clone_size: NA; cdr3_aa: CASHKLASGRNEQFF; cdr3_nt: TGTGCCAGCCATAAACTAGCATCTGGACGCAATGAGCAGTTCTTC
v_call: TRBV6-5; j_call: TRBJ1-2; d_call: NA; clone_size: NA; cdr3_aa: CASRKGTSGHYGYTF; cdr3_nt: TGTGCCAGCCGGAAGGGGACATCGGGCCACTATGGCTACACCTTC
v_call: TRBV19; j_call: TRBJ2-2; d_call: NA; clone_size: NA; cdr3_aa: CASSIDRTGAGELFF; cdr3_nt: TGTGCCAGTAGTATAGATAGGACGGGGGCCGGGGAGCTGTTTTTT